This TCR beta chain was sequenced for a study of cytomegalovirus exposure and HLA in healthy donors (dated by TCRdb to between 2016 and 2019). Turning to the overall study: In an earlier analysis of around 540 of the donors, 250 to 300 Gb of sequence data and about 110 million unique TCR beta sequences from 180 million or so T cells were reported. An early release that covered more than 550 HLA-typed donors contained approximately 320 gigabases of sequencing data and 75 million to 100 million unique TCR sequences. Of the roughly 410 genotyped donors, 80% to 90% were placed in the genetic ancestry cluster associated with self-reported Caucasian donors. The aim of the study was to test whether cataloging public T cell receptors could identify signatures of past pathogen exposure. The study used immunosequencing to profile the T cell repertoires of more than 650 subjects and linked those repertoires to cytomegalovirus serostatus. In addition to the first cohort of approximately 670 subjects, a separate validation cohort of some 120 different subjects was used. To predict cytomegalovirus infection status, the study brought together high-throughput TCR immunosequencing, statistical association of individual TCRs with disease status, and machine learning. A later analysis re-examined previously published TCR beta repertoires from just over 650 donors and added high-resolution HLA genotyping to investigate patterns of TCR occurrence. Rather than drawing on any new phenotypic data, the later analysis identified candidate immune exposures from TCR beta sequences and the way those sequences occurred across donors. An earlier analysis of 587 of the donors used high-throughput TCR beta sequencing to judge whether each TCR beta V gene segment behaved as functional or pseudogenic. Donor age, sex, ethnicity and CMV serostatus were compiled alongside the repertoire data. In a later genetic analysis, genome-wide SNP genotypes for about three fifths of the roughly 670 donors were used, and that subset was treated as a discovery cohort. All discovery cohort repertoires had been generated using a single sequencing platform. Both class I and class II loci were covered by HLA typing, at four-digit resolution. Typing coverage differed by locus: A, B, C, DRB1 and DQB1 were typed in about 620-630 donors, DQA1 in about 500, DPA1 in over 600, and DPB1 in 450 to 480. Several DR-DQ haplotypes were handled as single units for association and clustering because linkage in the cohort was strong. Across some 400 genotyped donors of the cohort, an average of approximately 220,000 unique TCR beta nucleotide sequences per donor were sequenced, and roughly 17% of those sequences were non-productive.

In total, roughly 670 healthy bone marrow donors made up the cohort. At the time of sampling, every cohort member was nominally healthy, though immune exposures that went unrecorded were likely present. Of the roughly 720 cohort members, around 290 had positive CMV serostatus and 350 to 450 had negative CMV serostatus, and CMV serostatus was not recorded for the donor. A peripheral blood sample was provided by each donor, and peripheral blood mononuclear cells were used for TCR beta sequencing. Genomic DNA was extracted from the blood cell samples with the Qiagen DNeasy Blood Extraction Kit. As to this clone: Its specific antigen is unknown. Base qualities are missing; no much larger clone stands one base away.

Libraries came from the immunoSEQ multiplex PCR assay. The multiplex PCR relied on a mix of 60 forward primers for TCR Vbeta segments and 13 reverse primers for TCR Jbeta segments. The CDR3 region of rearranged TCR beta genes was amplified from genomic DNA with a multiplex PCR assay. On the Illumina HiSeq System, the amplified TCR beta libraries were sequenced as 87-base-pair reads. From the authors' description of their analysis: A later analysis counted tens of millions of unique TCR beta chains across the 550 to 750 repertoires, and approximately 11 million of these chains were shared by at least two donors. To remove PCR and sequencing errors, raw reads were error-corrected and collapsed into unique sequences using a nearest-neighbor algorithm that merged closely related sequences. CDR3 sequences were aligned to IMGT reference sequences to assign V, D and J gene segments. For a sequence to be retained, a match of at least six nucleotides was required to both a V gene segment and a J gene segment. A rearrangement counted as productive if the CDR3 had no stop codons and remained in frame with V and J, and every other rearrangement counted as non-productive. CDR3 was defined according to IMGT convention as the region running from the second conserved V-encoded cysteine to the conserved J-encoded phenylalanine. The earlier analysis of about 590 of the donors excluded sequences that lacked an unambiguous match to a single V gene segment. An earlier analysis of several hundred of the donors classified V segments as functional when productive rearrangements were above 56.7% and as segregating when the standard deviation between donors was above 5%. A statistical classification framework was built to diagnose cytomegalovirus status from the catalog of TCR beta chain sequences. In a later analysis, V and J genes were assigned by comparing TCR nucleotide sequences against IMGT/GENE-DB human TR gene sequences. In a later analysis, CDR3 sequences and most-parsimonious VDJ recombination scenarios were assigned using the TCRdist pipeline. In a later analysis, each TCR beta chain was defined by its CDR3 amino acid sequence together with its V-gene family, and reads without a unique V-gene family were excluded. As a way to deal with suspected cross-contamination and a sequencing artifact, a later analysis dropped roughly 600 nucleotide sequences that were highly shared and had low generation probability. For each public chain, a later analysis derived a clonal expansion index from normalized ranks of inferred template counts within each repertoire. In a later analysis, generation probabilities were computed with a VDJ recombination model fitted to out-of-frame rearrangements, and the resulting probabilities were checked against IGoR. In a later analysis, hypergeometric tests were used to score TCR-TCR, TCR-HLA and TCR-CMV co-occurrence, with a repertoire-size bias correction applied to TCR pairs. A later analysis estimated false discovery rates by permuting HLA or CMV assignments 20 times. A later analysis grouped co-occurring TCRs with DBSCAN, adding TCRdist sequence similarity when clustering within HLA-allele-positive subsets. For co-occurrence clustering, repertoires with fewer than 30,000 or more than 120,000 public chains were excluded, along with four to six repertoires with anomalous nucleotide sharing. TCRdb stores this immuneACCESS table with in-frame sequences only. Part of the clones is absent; in the studies checked, under half of the shortfall reflects unresolved V genes, and no reason is known for the rest. Clone size and the V and J calls come from that table; the DNA yielded D and trimming. The sample table shows 100,000 to 150,000 clones, and around 80% are seen once. The top ten constitute about 0.94% of the sample.

The CDR3 goes from the cysteine to the phenylalanine over 14 residues. Kept here is only the CDR3 DNA, which spans 42 bases and is read in frame from base 1. V is cut by 0 bases and J by 4 bases, and the space between the germline ends is 9 bases. CDR1 is given as LNHNV and CDR2 as YYDKDF, both from the germline V gene (reference sequence). Summary of the overall study and its limitations: CMV serostatus was the only immune exposure information available for the cohort. Roughly uniform sequencing depth across donors was assumed in presence/absence analyses, although this assumption may not hold. A later genetic analysis reported fewer N-insertions in productive TCRs among donors in an Asian-associated ancestry cluster than the approximately 670-donor mean. HLA typing was unavailable for some donors at each locus, so association tests used only the typed subset. While some public TCRs were present in many individuals, most TCR sequences turned up only very rarely across donors. The authors suggested that the approach could potentially be extended to other disease states and immunological phenotypes. A group of highly shared sequence variants was considered likely to be a technical artifact of the sequencing pipeline. Because the 87-base-pair reads could not distinguish some IMGT-functional V segments, including TRBV6-2 and TRBV6-3, those segments were excluded. The cohort was sequenced for TCR beta chains only, and without alpha or paired-chain data the features that could be detected were limited. Three of the identified cytomegalovirus-associated TCR beta chains were confirmed in vitro to be specific for cytomegalovirus antigens. A later genetic analysis associated a missense DCLRE1C variant with V-gene and J-gene trimming of TCR beta chains, and an independent cohort replicated the association. Linkage disequilibrium might explain the correlated functional status among segregating V segments, but an unknown experimental factor could not be ruled out. When HLA alleles, especially DR and DQ, strongly co-occurred, TCR associations were difficult to assign to individual alleles. The earlier analysis of a few hundred of the donors excluded over 15 rarely observed V segments, including chromosome 9 orphons, because counts were too low. In an earlier analysis of approximately 590 of the donors, most TCR beta V segments appeared in productive rearrangements about 90% or about 30% of the time, broadly matching IMGT annotations. In a later analysis, TCR association rates were found to vary across HLA loci, with the most associated TCRs seen for DRB1 alleles and the fewest for HLA-C alleles. The classifier was reported to diagnose cytomegalovirus status with high specificity and sensitivity in both the original and validation cohorts. A further reported finding was that TCR beta sequences accurately predicted the HLA-A and HLA-B alleles for most subjects in the first cohort. A later analysis reported that several top co-occurrence clusters appeared linked to parvovirus B19, influenza, CMV and Epstein-Barr virus. A later analysis found that most CMV-associated TCR beta chains appeared HLA-restricted, with HLA associations seemingly driven largely by CMV exposure. A later analysis found that HLA-associated TCR beta chains were more clonally expanded and had lower generation probabilities than equally common non-associated chains. Specific HLA alleles were associated with 15,000 to 20,000 TCR beta sequences at a false discovery rate of 0.05 in a later analysis. The study listed approximately 150 TCR beta chains as associated with cytomegalovirus.

In this chain, TRBV15 is recombined with TRBJ2-5; the D gene is possibly TRBD1, with 6 bases matching. The sequenced sample consisted of PBMCs. This TCR was recovered from a human donor in good health. CDR3 reads: CATSRDRGIETQYF. The nucleotide sequence is TGTGCCACCAGCAGAGACAGGGGAATAGAGACCCAGTACTTC.